The 17 T cell receptor beta chains below come from one sample, sequenced in a study of naive and memory T cell subsets. Treatment here: skin biopsy from PPD injection site in Mantoux-positive individual. An oligonucleotide containing a UMI was ligated to the 3' end of TCR cDNA. Amplification of ligated cDNA took four PCR rounds with SP2 and nested alpha and beta constant primers. Via MiXCR, TCRdb re-called the UMI-ligation and nested PCR reads, giving one row per CDR3 protein. This repertoire shows more than 13,000 distinct CDR3 sequences, roughly 5% found once; its top ten account for 6.5% to 9%. The sequencing used skin, collected from a tuberculin skin test site. The origin of the receptors is an adult in good health.

Ten or more counts support this clonotype. The chain combines TRBV7-2 with TRBJ2-5; 8 nucleotides align to TRBD2. Germline values: CDR1 SGHTA, CDR2 FQGNSA. V lost 1 base to trimming and J lost 4 bases; unmatched junction nucleotides: 5. CDR3 length equals 15 residues. CDR3 nucleotide sequence: TGTGCCAGCAGCTTAGTGTTACGGGGGGGAGAGACCCAGTACTTC. It encodes CASSLVLRGGETQYF.

In its sample, this clonotype was seen many times. V usage is TRBV7-2 and J usage is TRBJ2-1; TRBD2 matches 10 bases. Losses at the gene ends were 4 bases for V and 9 bases for J; bases not matched to a gene: 12. The CDR3 runs to 16 residues. From germline, CDR1 is SGHTA and CDR2 FQGNSA. The CDR3 protein is CASSSPLAGRHGEQFF. CDR3 bases: TGTGCCAGCAGCTCTCCACTAGCGGGGAGACATGGTGAGCAGTTCTTC.

As DNA, the CDR3 is TGTGCCAGCACTAAAGCGGGGGTCATCTACGAGCAGTACTTC. This gives the protein CASTKAGVIYEQYF. The J gene is TRBJ2-7, the V gene TRBV6-2 or TRBV6-3, with TRBD2 identical over 8 bases. CDR1 MNHEY and CDR2 SVGEGT come from the germline V gene. The CDR3 is 14 amino acids. V trimming: 7 bases; J trimming: 3 bases; junction bases outside the gene matches: 8.

This clonotype has just a few counts. The chain couples TRBV11-2 to TRBJ2-5; D possibly corresponds to TRBD1 (5 bases). The CDR3 has 16 residues. The V and J ends lost 1 base and 0 bases respectively, with 12 bases between them. Germline assignment: CDR1 SGHAT and CDR2 FQNNGV. CDR3 DNA: TGTGCCAGCAGCTTAGTAAAGGGGATTCACCAAGAGACCCAGTACTTC. Translation: CASSLVKGIHQETQYF.

This clonotype appeared a few times. A much larger clonotype is one base distant, so this may be a read error. The chain joins TRBV7-9 to TRBJ1-5, with D possibly matching TRBD1 (6 bases). The CDR3 is 14 residues long. V dropped 3 bases and J dropped 2 bases, with 8 bases sitting between them. CDR1 and CDR2 (germline): SEHNR, FQNEAQ (reference sequence). DNA for the CDR3: TGTGCCAGCAGCTTTGGACAGCGCAATCAGCCCCAGCATTTT. This encodes CASSFGQRNQPQHF.

This clonotype has ten or more counts. The genes are TRBV10-3 and TRBJ1-1; 8 bases are shared with TRBD1. Germline CDR1 and CDR2: ENHRY and SYGVKD. This CDR3 has 15 residues. V trimming: 7 bases; J trimming: 0 bases; junction bases outside the gene matches: 7. The DNA of the CDR3 is TGTGCCATCATGGGGACAGGACCGATGAACACTGAAGCTTTCTTT. Translation: CAIMGTGPMNTEAFF.

This clonotype was seen ten or more times. The chain has TRBV12-3 or TRBV12-4 and TRBJ1-1; D is perhaps TRBD1 (5 bases). Trimming removed 5 bases at V and 1 base at J, with 8 bases between. The CDR3 runs to 13 residues. CDR3: CASSDQGNTEAFF. Here the CDR3 DNA reads TGTGCCAGCAGTGATCAGGGGAACACTGAAGCTTTCTTT.

By frequency in the sample, this clonotype is medium-sized. The chain carries TRBV20-1 and TRBJ2-5; the D call may be TRBD1 or TRBD2 (6 bases each). The CDR3 is made up of 15 amino acids. Trimming removed 5 bases from V and 5 bases from J, with 21 bases in between. Looked up from germline, CDR1 is DFQATT and CDR2 is SNEGSKA (reference sequence). The CDR3 region is CSAYPVGRGGETQYF. In DNA form, the CDR3 reads TGCAGTGCTTATCCCGTGGGGCGAGGGGGGGAGACCCAGTACTTC.

This clonotype was found a few times. The J gene is TRBJ2-5, the V gene TRBV7-8; TRBD2 agrees at 9 bases. Trimming cost V 5 bases and J 5 bases; bases outside gene matches: 3. The germline V gene encodes CDR1 SGHVS and CDR2 FQNEAQ. The CDR3 consists of 13 residues. CDR3 in DNA: TGTGCCAGCAGCGGCGGACTAGCGGAGACCCAGTACTTC. Encoded protein: CASSGGLAETQYF. The full variable domain, completed using reference TRBV7-8 and TRBJ2-5, is GAGVSQSPRYKVAKRGQDVALRCDPISGHVSLFWYQQALGQGPEFLTYFQNEAQLDKSGLPSDRFFAERPEGSVSTLKIQRTQQEDSAVYLCASSGGLAETQYFGPGTRLLVL.

This clonotype has ten or more counts. CDR3 sequence: CASRGETSDGYTF. In DNA form, the CDR3 reads TGTGCCAGCAGAGGGGAGACTAGCGATGGCTACACCTTC. The gene calls are TRBV5-4 and TRBJ1-2; D is perhaps TRBD1 (5 bases). The ends were cut back, 5 bases at V and 6 bases at J, with 14 bases in the middle. This CDR3 comprises 13 residues. The germline gives CDR1 SGHNT, CDR2 YYREEE (reference sequence).

This clonotype was observed a handful of times. The chain has TRBV7-1 and TRBJ1-4; TRBD1 agrees at 8 bases. TRBV7-1 has ORF status, its function being uncertain. The CDR3 contains 14 residues. The V and J ends lost 1 base and 8 bases, in that order; junction bases with no gene match: 3. The CDR3 spells CASSSGTGWEKLFF. As DNA, the CDR3 is TGTGCCAGCAGCTCAGGGACAGGGTGGGAAAAACTGTTTTTT.

This clonotype was counted only a few times. Since a much larger clone is just one base distant, this may be a read error. The chain combines TRBV7-2 with TRBJ2-2; D might be TRBD2 (6 bases). The CDR3 contains 14 residues. Germline V CDR1 and CDR2: SGHTA, FQGNSA. CDR3 bases: TGTGCCAGCATCCCAATTGGGGGGACCGGGGAGCGGTTTTTT. Translated, it gives CASIPIGGTGERFF.

This clonotype was seen ten or more times. This chain links TRBV7-9 with TRBJ1-5; D gene ambiguous. Germline loops: CDR1 SEHNR, CDR2 FQNEAQ (reference sequence). The CDR3 runs 12 residues. V was pared by 6 bases and J by 4 bases, with 7 bases between. CDR3 region: CASRDGNQPQHF. DNA of the CDR3: TGTGCCAGCAGAGACGGGAATCAGCCCCAGCATTTT.

Ten or more counts support this clonotype. Here the CDR3 DNA reads TGTGCCAGCAGCTTATTCGATACGCGATTCTCCTACAATGAGCAGTTCTTC. Amino acids: CASSLFDTRFSYNEQFF. This chain links TRBV7-3 with TRBJ2-1; D unresolved. This CDR3 is built from 17 residues. Per the germline V gene, CDR1 is SGHTA and CDR2 is FQGTGA. V was trimmed by 2 bases and J by 0 bases, leaving 14 bases between them.

This clonotype has more than one count but fewer than ten. V and J are TRBV15 and TRBJ2-7; TRBD1 agrees at 8 bases. V gave up 3 bases and J gave up 3 bases; unmatched junction bases: 19. The CDR3 consists of 19 residues. Germline V lookup: CDR1 LNHNV, CDR2 YYDKDF (reference sequence). The CDR3: CATSRDRWQGAKCGYEQYF. The CDR3 DNA reads as TGTGCCACCAGCAGGGATCGGTGGCAGGGGGCGAAATGCGGCTACGAGCAGTACTTC.

Points on this clonotype: A much larger clone sits a single nucleotide away, making a read error possible. The chain employs TRBV7-2 and TRBJ1-2; 7 nucleotides align to TRBD1. Trimming at V came to 1 base and at J to 9 bases, leaving 5 bases not matched to a gene. CDR1 is SGHTA and CDR2 is FQGNSA in the germline V gene. The CDR3 contains 13 residues. As DNA, the CDR3 is TGTGCCAGCAGCTTAGAAAGGGGGCGGAGCTACACCTTC. Translating it yields CASSLERGRSYTF. Full variable domain (rest looked up from reference TRBV7-2 and TRBJ1-2): GAGVSQSPSNKVTEKGKDVELRCDPISGHTALYWYRQSLGQGLEFLIYFQGNSAPDKSGLPSDRFSAERTGGSVSTLTIQRTQQEDSAVYLCASSLERGRSYTFGSGTRLTVV.

This clonotype was detected ten times or more. V and J are TRBV20-1 and TRBJ2-1, with 12 bases identical to TRBD2. J was trimmed by 0 bases and V by 5 bases; bases with no gene match: 2. Germline V gene sequence: CDR1 DFQATT, CDR2 SNEGSKA (reference sequence). The CDR3 extends over 15 amino acids. CDR3 region: CSAGLAGTSYNEQFF. The CDR3 DNA follows: TGCAGTGCTGGACTAGCGGGGACCTCCTACAATGAGCAGTTCTTC.